Listed below are T cell receptor beta chains from one sample, sequenced in a study of T cells in Graves' hyperthyroidism and ophthalmopathy. TCRdb redid the calling of the multiplex PCR reads with MiXCR, one entry per CDR3 protein. The sample contains under 600,000 distinct CDR3 sequences, 16% of which appear only once. Sequencing was performed on blood. The receptors shown here come from a woman in her thirties or forties with Graves' ophthalmopathy. The CDR3 runs from the conserved cysteine through the conserved F or W. A D gene is named only where the DNA matches it firmly. Clone size is not always given. Where it is, it says once, few, many or a class for expanded clones.

D	size	V	J	CDR3	DNA
.	.	TRBV28	TRBJ1-4	CASSLRGGPVEKLFF	TGTGCCAGCAGTTTACGGGGGGGCCCGGTTGAAAAACTGTTTTTT
.	many	TRBV20-1	TRBJ1-1	CSAVEGGNTEAFF	TGCAGTGCTGTCGAGGGGGGGAACACTGAAGCTTTCTTT
.	many	TRBV7-9	TRBJ2-1	CASSNRDNSYNEQFF	TGTGCCAGCAGCAACCGGGACAACTCCTACAATGAGCAGTTCTTC
TRBD2	.	TRBV2	TRBJ2-2	CASGGLAVGGELFF	TGTGCCAGCGGGGGACTAGCGGTTGGCGGGGAGCTGTTTTTT
.	few	TRBV19	TRBJ2-1	CASSRSRQSGPYNEQFF	TGTGCCAGTAGCCGATCTAGACAGTCAGGACCTTACAATGAGCAGTTCTTC
TRBD2	many	TRBV3-1	TRBJ2-5	CASSPLAGGEETQYF	TGTGCCAGCAGCCCCCTAGCGGGGGGGGAGGAGACCCAGTACTTC
TRBD1	many	TRBV6-1	TRBJ2-1	CASSKQGFRNEQFF	TGTGCCAGCAGTAAACAGGGGTTCCGCAATGAGCAGTTCTTC
.	few	TRBV30	TRBJ2-1	CAWSVAGLGSGQQFF	TGTGCCTGGAGTGTGGCGGGGCTAGGCTCCGGTCAGCAGTTCTTC
TRBD1	.	TRBV19	TRBJ1-1	CASSSFPGQGILFANTEAFF	TGTGCCAGTAGTTCTTTTCCGGGACAGGGGATTTTGTTTGCGAACACTGAAGCTTTCTTT
.	.	TRBV2	TRBJ2-6	CASSVSRGASGANVLTF	TGTGCCAGCAGTGTGAGCAGGGGGGCCTCTGGGGCCAACGTCCTGACTTTC
TRBD1	many	TRBV11-2	TRBJ2-2	CASSPRTGIATGELFF	TGTGCCAGCAGCCCCCGGACAGGGATCGCCACCGGGGAGCTGTTTTTT
.	few	TRBV19	TRBJ1-2	CASSTGGAGYTF	TGTGCCAGTAGCACCGGGGGCGCGGGCTACACCTTC
.	few	TRBV25-1	TRBJ1-1	CASKLAGLRSTEAFF	TGTGCCAGCAAATTGGCAGGGTTACGGAGCACTGAAGCTTTCTTT
TRBD1	many	TRBV28	TRBJ1-6	CASIHTGELLSPLHF	TGTGCCAGCATCCATACAGGGGAGCTTCTTTCACCCCTCCACTTT
.	.	TRBV6-1	TRBJ2-7	CASSEGAGASHEQYF	TGTGCCAGCAGTGAAGGGGCGGGGGCCTCCCACGAGCAGTACTTC
.	many	TRBV15	TRBJ1-1	CATSGPNTEAFF	TGTGCCACCAGTGGTCCGAACACTGAAGCTTTCTTT
TRBD2	few	TRBV28	TRBJ2-5	CASTSGGSWETQYF	TGTGCCAGCACCTCGGGCGGGAGTTGGGAGACCCAGTACTTC
.	many	TRBV28	TRBJ2-7	CASRGGYEQYF	TGTGCCAGCAGAGGGGGCTACGAGCAGTACTTC
.	.	TRBV2	TRBJ2-1	CASLSQGSSYNEQFF	TGTGCCAGTCTGTCACAGGGAAGCTCCTACAATGAGCAGTTCTTC
TRBD1	few	TRBV4-1	TRBJ2-1	CASSQTQSRGSNEQFF	TGCGCCAGCAGCCAAACACAGTCCAGGGGGAGCAATGAGCAGTTCTTC
.	many	TRBV6-1	TRBJ2-5	CASSALGGGAGGETQYF	TGTGCCAGCAGTGCCCTGGGAGGGGGCGCAGGTGGGGAGACCCAGTACTTC
TRBD1	many	TRBV2	TRBJ1-5	CASTRDRDQPQHF	TGTGCCAGCACCCGGGACAGGGATCAGCCCCAGCATTTT
.	.	TRBV6-2/TRBV6-3	TRBJ2-3	CASSYPAGPDTQYF	TGTGCCAGCAGTTACCCAGCGGGCCCAGATACGCAGTATTTT
.	many	TRBV12-3/TRBV12-4	TRBJ2-7	CASAGLLDEQYF	TGTGCCAGCGCCGGGTTACTCGACGAGCAGTACTTC
TRBD1	.	TRBV7-9	TRBJ1-4	CASSLAGQGDEKLFF	TGTGCCAGCAGCTTAGCGGGACAGGGGGATGAAAAACTGTTTTTT
TRBD2	.	TRBV7-9	TRBJ2-3	CASGSSGRSDTQYF	TGTGCCAGCGGTAGTAGCGGGAGATCAGATACGCAGTATTTT
TRBD2	many	TRBV3-1	TRBJ2-1	CASSQDRAGGVYNEQFF	TGTGCCAGCAGCCAAGATCGGGCGGGGGGTGTCTACAATGAGCAGTTCTTC
.	many	TRBV6-1	TRBJ1-2	CASSEALGLQGGYTF	TGTGCCAGCAGTGAAGCGCTGGGTCTCCAGGGGGGCTACACCTTC